Here is one T cell receptor (beta chain) with its context. Looked up from germline, CDR1 is MNHEY and CDR2 is SVGAGI. The CDR3 consists of 14 residues. Trimming removed 5 bases from V and 4 bases from J, with 15 bases in between. These data come from a study of control samples from healthy donors and cancer patients. The data were produced by immunoSEQ multiplex PCR, yet TCRdb's version contains in-frame clones alone and is incomplete. The sample yields some 89,000 clones, approximately 86% seen once. The specimen was blood. The chain is built from TRBV6-5 and TRBJ2-7, with D perhaps matching TRBD1 or TRBD2 (5 bases each). The source of this sequence is a man aged 25 to 40 in good health. The chain's CDR3 is CASSPDEGLYEQYV. The CDR3 nucleotides are TGTGCCAGCAGTCCCGATGAGGGGCTGTACGAGCAGTACGTC.